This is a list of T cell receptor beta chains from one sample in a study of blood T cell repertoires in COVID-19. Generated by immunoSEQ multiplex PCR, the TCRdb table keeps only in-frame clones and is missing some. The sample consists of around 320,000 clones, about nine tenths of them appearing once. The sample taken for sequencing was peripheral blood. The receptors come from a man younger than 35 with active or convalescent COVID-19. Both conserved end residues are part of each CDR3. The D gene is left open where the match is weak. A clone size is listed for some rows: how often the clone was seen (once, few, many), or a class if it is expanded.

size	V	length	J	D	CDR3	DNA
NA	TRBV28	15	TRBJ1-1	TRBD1	CASSGMTGRLPEAFF	TGTGCCAGCAGCGGGATGACAGGGAGGTTGCCTGAAGCTTTCTTT
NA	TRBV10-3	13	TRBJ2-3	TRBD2	CAIGLAVGDTQYF	TGTGCCATCGGACTAGCGGTGGGTGATACGCAGTATTTT
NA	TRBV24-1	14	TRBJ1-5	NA	CATSVGQGSQPQHF	TGTGCCACCAGTGTTGGGCAGGGAAGTCAGCCCCAGCATTTT
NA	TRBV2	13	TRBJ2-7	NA	CASSALEGSEQYF	TGTGCCAGCAGTGCCCTAGAAGGCTCCGAGCAGTACTTC
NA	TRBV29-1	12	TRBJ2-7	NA	CSVGGSPYEQYF	TGCAGCGTCGGGGGATCCCCCTACGAGCAGTACTTC
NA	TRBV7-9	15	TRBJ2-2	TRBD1	CASSRGTGGNGELFF	TGTGCCAGCAGCCGCGGGACAGGGGGGAACGGGGAGCTGTTTTTT
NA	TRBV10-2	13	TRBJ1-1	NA	CASSDRKVDEAFF	TGCGCCAGCAGTGACAGGAAAGTAGATGAAGCTTTCTTT
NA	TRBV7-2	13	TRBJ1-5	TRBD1	CASSLAGQGNQHF	TGTGCCAGCAGCTTAGCGGGACAGGGAAACCAGCATTTT
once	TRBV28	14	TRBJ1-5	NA	CASSLLGSWQPQHF	TGTGCCAGCAGTTTATTGGGCAGTTGGCAGCCCCAGCATTTT
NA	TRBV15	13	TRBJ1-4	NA	CATSRDENEKLFF	TGTGCCACCAGCAGAGACGAGAATGAAAAACTGTTTTTT
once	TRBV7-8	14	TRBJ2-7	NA	CASSPRLSIHEQYF	TGTGCCAGCAGCCCCAGGCTTAGTATTCACGAGCAGTACTTC
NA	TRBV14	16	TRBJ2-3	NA	CASSLRLDLSTDTQYF	TGTGCCAGCAGCTTGAGACTTGACTTGAGCACAGATACGCAGTATTTT
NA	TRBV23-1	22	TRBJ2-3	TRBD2	CASSQYPSQTSGGPTSTDTQYF	TGCGCCAGCAGTCAATATCCCTCTCAAACTAGCGGGGGTCCTACGAGCACAGATACGCAGTATTTT
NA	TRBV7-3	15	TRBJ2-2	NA	CASSSGPPGVGELFF	TGTGCCAGCAGCTCGGGCCCCCCGGGAGTCGGGGAGCTGTTTTTT
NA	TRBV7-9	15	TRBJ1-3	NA	CASSWGELSGNTIYF	TGTGCCAGCAGCTGGGGGGAGCTCTCTGGAAACACCATATATTTT
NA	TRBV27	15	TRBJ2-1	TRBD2	CASSLAGPSYNEQFF	TGTGCCAGCTCCCTAGCGGGCCCCTCCTACAATGAGCAGTTCTTC
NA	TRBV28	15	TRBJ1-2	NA	CASSLGGSFNYGYTF	TGTGCCAGCAGTTTAGGAGGATCATTTAACTATGGCTACACCTTC
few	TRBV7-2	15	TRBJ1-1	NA	CASSLASGWNTEAFF	TGTGCCAGCAGCTTAGCGTCGGGGTGGAACACTGAAGCTTTCTTT
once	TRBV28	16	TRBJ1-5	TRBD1	CASSYRQGQKNQPQHF	TGTGCCAGCAGCTACCGACAGGGCCAAAAAAATCAGCCCCAGCATTTT
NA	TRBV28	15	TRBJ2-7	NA	CASSSLAEGSYEQYF	TGTGCCAGCAGTTCGCTTGCCGAGGGTTCCTACGAGCAGTACTTC
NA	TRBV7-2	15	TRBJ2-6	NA	CASTPLQVGANVLTF	TGTGCCAGCACCCCTCTCCAGGTCGGAGCCAACGTCCTGACTTTC
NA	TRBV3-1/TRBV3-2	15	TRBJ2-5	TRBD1	CASSQGTGKVETQYF	TGTGCCAGCAGCCAGGGGACAGGGAAGGTGGAGACCCAGTACTTC
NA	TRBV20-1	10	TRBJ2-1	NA	CSVQNNEQFF	TGCAGTGTTCAGAACAATGAGCAGTTCTTC
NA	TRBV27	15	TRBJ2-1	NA	CASSSGLPRGNEQFF	TGTGCCAGCAGTTCCGGACTCCCCAGGGGTAATGAGCAGTTCTTC
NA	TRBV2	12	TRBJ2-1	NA	CASRYSSSEQFF	TGTGCCAGCAGGTATAGTTCGTCTGAGCAGTTCTTC
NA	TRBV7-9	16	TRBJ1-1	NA	CASSLDYLRGITEAFF	TGTGCCAGCAGCTTAGATTACCTCAGGGGTATCACTGAAGCTTTCTTT
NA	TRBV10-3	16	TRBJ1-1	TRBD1	CATRPTRGNMNTEAFF	TGTGCCACCCGGCCCACCAGGGGGAACATGAACACTGAAGCTTTCTTT
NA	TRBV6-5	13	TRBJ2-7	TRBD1	CASSPDRVHEQYF	TGTGCCAGCAGCCCGGACAGGGTCCACGAGCAGTACTTC
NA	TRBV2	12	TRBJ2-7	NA	CASSEQLDEQYF	TGTGCCAGCAGTGAACAGCTAGACGAGCAGTACTTC
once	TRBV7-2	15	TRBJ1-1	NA	CASSSLRGSGTEAFF	TGTGCCAGCAGCTCCCTCAGGGGTTCGGGCACTGAAGCTTTCTTT
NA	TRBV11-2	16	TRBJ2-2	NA	CASSLSQRENTGELFF	TGTGCCAGCAGCTTATCCCAACGAGAGAACACCGGGGAGCTGTTTTTT
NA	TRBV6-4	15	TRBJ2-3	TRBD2	CASSEAGGPTDTQYF	TGTGCCAGCAGTGAAGCGGGAGGGCCCACAGATACGCAGTATTTT